A selection of T cell receptor beta chains follows, all from one sample in a study of identical twins. TCRdb reprocessed the 5' RACE reads with MiXCR, giving one entry per CDR3 protein. Counted here are about 200,000 distinct CDR3 sequences, approximately 7.1% occurring once; the ten biggest clones make up approximately 14%. The data also belong to a second study, concerning T cells expressing NK-cell markers.

The sequenced sample consisted of CD8+ T cells sorted from blood. The source of these receptors is a woman under 30 in good health. The CDR3 runs from the conserved cysteine through the conserved F or W. The D gene is left open where the match is weak. A clone size is listed for some rows: how often the clone was seen (once, few, many), or a class if it is expanded.

NA | TRBJ2-1 | NA | TRBV5-6 | TGTGCCAGCAGCTTGATAACGGGGGGCCTATACAATGAGCAGTTCTTC | CASSLITGGLYNEQFF
NA | TRBJ1-1 | NA | TRBV6-4 | TGTGCCAGCAGAGGCAGCCCCCTAAACACTGAAGCTTTCTTT | CASRGSPLNTEAFF
TRBD2 | TRBJ2-1 | NA | TRBV3-1 | TGTGCCAGCAGCCACGGCGGGAGGCACGAGTTC | CASSHGGRHEF
NA | TRBJ1-1 | NA | TRBV5-1 | TGCGCCAGCAGCTTTACAGGTTCGGGTGGCAACACTAATGAAGCTTTCTTT | CASSFTGSGGNTNEAFF
NA | TRBJ2-7 | NA | TRBV9 | TGTGCCAGCAGCGTGGGGTCCGGGGGAGCGACTCATCACGAGCAGTACTTC | CASSVGSGGATHHEQYF
NA | TRBJ1-5 | NA | TRBV6-6 | TGTGCCAGCAGTCACGTTGAATATCAGCCCCAGCATTTT | CASSHVEYQPQHF
NA | TRBJ1-1 | many | TRBV14 | TGTGCCAGCAGCCCCCCCCAGCCGGGGGCTTTCTTT | CASSPPQPGAFF
NA | TRBJ2-7 | few | TRBV27 | TGTGCCAGCAGATGGGGCCACGAGCAGTACTTC | CASRWGHEQYF
TRBD1 | TRBJ2-7 | many | TRBV29-1 | TGCAGCGTTCTTGCGGACAGGCGCCACGAGCAGTACTTC | CSVLADRRHEQYF
NA | TRBJ2-1 | NA | TRBV7-2 | TGTGCCAGCAGCTTCTGGACAGACCAGTTCTTC | CASSFWTDQFF
NA | TRBJ2-1 | few | TRBV7-9 | TGTGCCAGCAGCTTAGATCTCGGGGGAGCGGATGAGCAGTTCTTC | CASSLDLGGADEQFF
NA | TRBJ1-2 | many | TRBV29-1 | TGCAGCGTAGACACAGACTACTATGGCTACACCTTC | CSVDTDYYGYTF
TRBD1 | TRBJ2-7 | many | TRBV25-1 | TGTGCCAGCAGCGACCCATCAGACAGGGGGTGGAGCGAGCAGTACTTC | CASSDPSDRGWSEQYF
NA | TRBJ2-1 | few | TRBV10-2 | TGCGCCAGCAGCGTCCATCAACAGGGATATGAGCAGTTCTTC | CASSVHQQGYEQFF
NA | TRBJ2-7 | NA | TRBV20-1 | TGCAGTGCTGCTGCGTCCCCCGGTAGGGAGCAGTACTTC | CSAAASPGREQYF
NA | TRBJ2-1 | NA | TRBV6-6 | TGTGCCAGCAGTTACTCCGAAATCGAGCAGTTCTTC | CASSYSEIEQFF
TRBD1 | TRBJ2-7 | many | TRBV27 | TGTGCCAGCAGTCCCTCCCCGGGACAGGGGTTACATGAGCAGTACTTC | CASSPSPGQGLHEQYF
NA | TRBJ2-2 | NA | TRBV12-5 | TGTGCTAGTGGTATGGACTTGGAAGGGGAGCTGTTTTTT | CASGMDLEGELFF
TRBD2 | TRBJ2-1 | few | TRBV4-3 | TGCGCCAGCAGCCAAGTCGAGCGGGAAGCTAACAATGAGCAGTTCTTC | CASSQVEREANNEQFF
TRBD1 | TRBJ2-7 | NA | TRBV7-8 | TGTGCCAGCAGCTTATGGCCGGGACAGGGTATAGACGAGCAGTACTTC | CASSLWPGQGIDEQYF
NA | TRBJ1-2 | many | TRBV12-3/TRBV12-4 | TGTGCCAGCAGCGGGACAAGGAACGAAGGCTACACCTTC | CASSGTRNEGYTF
NA | TRBJ2-1 | many | TRBV12-3/TRBV12-4 | TGTGCCAGCACCACTATTCGGGGTTTCAATGAGCAGTTCTTC | CASTTIRGFNEQFF
NA | TRBJ2-7 | few | TRBV5-1 | TGCGCCAGCGGGTTTAGCTCCTACGAGCAGTACTTC | CASGFSSYEQYF
NA | TRBJ2-1 | many | TRBV7-9 | TGTGCCAGCGCGTCGTCTATTGGGGACAATGAGCAGTTCTTC | CASASSIGDNEQFF
NA | TRBJ2-7 | many | TRBV29-1 | TGCAGCGTGGTAACACCTGATGCTTCCTACGAGCAGTACTTC | CSVVTPDASYEQYF
TRBD2 | TRBJ2-1 | many | TRBV6-1 | TGTGCCTCCACTGGGGGACTAGCTATTTTCAATGAGCAGTTCTTC | CASTGGLAIFNEQFF
TRBD2 | TRBJ2-3 | few | TRBV15 | TGTGCCACCAGCAGCCCCCCGGAGGGAGGGGAGTGGAATACGCAGTATTTT | CATSSPPEGGEWNTQYF
NA | TRBJ2-3 | few | TRBV12-5 | TGTGCTAGTGGTTTCCACGTTGTGGTCAGGGGTTATGGCACAGATACGCAGTATTTT | CASGFHVVVRGYGTDTQYF
TRBD2 | TRBJ2-7 | NA | TRBV7-8 | TGTGCCAGCAGTTGGAGCGGGAGGTCCACCTACGAGCAGTACTTC | CASSWSGRSTYEQYF
NA | TRBJ1-5 | NA | TRBV7-9 | TGTGCCAGCAGCGCATCCCGGGCAGAAATTCAGCCCCAGCATTTT | CASSASRAEIQPQHF
NA | TRBJ2-3 | NA | TRBV7-9 | TGTGCCAGCAGCTTAGAGATTTGGGGTGATACGCAGTATTTT | CASSLEIWGDTQYF
NA | TRBJ1-6 | few | TRBV7-9 | TGTGCCAGCACGGCGGTGCTTAATTCACCCCTCCACTTT | CASTAVLNSPLHF
TRBD1 | TRBJ2-7 | few | TRBV9 | TGTGCCAGCAGTAACAGGGGGAACTCCTACGAGCAGTACTTC | CASSNRGNSYEQYF
TRBD2 | TRBJ2-7 | few | TRBV6-1 | TGTGCCAGCAGTGAATCCTCGGGGGGGTTCTACGAGCAGTACTTC | CASSESSGGFYEQYF
NA | TRBJ1-2 | few | TRBV6-5 | TGTGCCAGCAGTTACAAAGGGGGAGGCTATGGCTACACCTTC | CASSYKGGGYGYTF
NA | TRBJ1-1 | NA | TRBV9 | TGTGCCAGCAGCTTAGGAGGGGGGGGTTATGAAGCTTTCTTT | CASSLGGGGYEAFF
TRBD1 | TRBJ2-7 | NA | TRBV7-9 | TGTGCCAGCAGCCCTCCCGGGACAGGTGACCACGAGCAGTACTTC | CASSPPGTGDHEQYF
NA | TRBJ1-1 | many | TRBV7-9 | TGTGCCAGCAGCTCCCCCCGGGGCGGACACATGAACACTGAAGCTTTCTTT | CASSSPRGGHMNTEAFF
NA | TRBJ2-2 | once | TRBV6-5 | TGTGCCAGCAGTTACTCGAGGGGGGAGCTGTTTTTT | CASSYSRGELFF
NA | TRBJ2-7 | many | TRBV5-1 | TGCGCCAGCAGCTTGACTCTAGACGAGCAGTACTTC | CASSLTLDEQYF
NA | TRBJ1-5 | few | TRBV6-6 | TGTGCCAGCAGTTACTCGGTCAGGGGCCCGCATTTT | CASSYSVRGPHF
NA | TRBJ1-1 | few | TRBV2 | TGTGCCAGCTTGGGGGGAGACACTGAAGCTTTCTTT | CASLGGDTEAFF
NA | TRBJ1-3 | many | TRBV9 | TGTGCCAGCAGCGTAGAGGCACTCTCTGGAAACACCATATATTTT | CASSVEALSGNTIYF
NA | TRBJ2-7 | many | TRBV13 | TGTGCCAGCAGCTTATTCGTTCGAGGGAGCGAGCAGTACTTC | CASSLFVRGSEQYF
TRBD2 | TRBJ2-1 | many | TRBV20-1 | TGCAGCGCAAGCGGGAGCCCCCCGTTCTTC | CSASGSPPFF
TRBD1 | TRBJ2-7 | NA | TRBV27 | TGTGCCAGCAGCCTAACCTTAGGACAGGGTCCAGGAGAGCAGTACTTC | CASSLTLGQGPGEQYF
NA | TRBJ2-7 | NA | TRBV20-1 | TGCAGTGCTAGAGATCTAGCGACAGCTCTATCCTACGAGCAGTACTTC | CSARDLATALSYEQYF
NA | TRBJ2-7 | NA | TRBV3-1 | TGTGCCAGCAGCCCAGATGGGACTCGGATCGAGCAGTACTTC | CASSPDGTRIEQYF
NA | TRBJ2-6 | few | TRBV19 | TGTGCCAGTGTTAACAGATACTCTGGGGCCAACGTCCTGACTTTC | CASVNRYSGANVLTF
NA | TRBJ2-7 | NA | TRBV12-3/TRBV12-4 | TGTGCCAGCAGTTCCAGACTAGAAAATTACGAGCAGTACTTC | CASSSRLENYEQYF
NA | TRBJ2-7 | few | TRBV13 | TGTGCCAGCAGCACCGGGACATTGGGTCTCGAGCAGTACTTC | CASSTGTLGLEQYF
NA | TRBJ1-1 | NA | TRBV15 | TGTGCCACCAGCAGAGGACGGGGGCGGACTGAAGCTTTCTTT | CATSRGRGRTEAFF
NA | TRBJ1-1 | few | TRBV6-1 | TGTGCCAGCAGTCCCCATGAGGGGGTGGGAACTGAAGCTTTCTTT | CASSPHEGVGTEAFF
NA | TRBJ1-2 | NA | TRBV5-6 | TGTGCCAGCAGCTTGGGGACACAATATGGCTACACCTTC | CASSLGTQYGYTF
NA | TRBJ2-3 | few | TRBV15 | TGTGCCACCAGCGCCAGCGGTAGCACAGATACGCAGTATTTT | CATSASGSTDTQYF